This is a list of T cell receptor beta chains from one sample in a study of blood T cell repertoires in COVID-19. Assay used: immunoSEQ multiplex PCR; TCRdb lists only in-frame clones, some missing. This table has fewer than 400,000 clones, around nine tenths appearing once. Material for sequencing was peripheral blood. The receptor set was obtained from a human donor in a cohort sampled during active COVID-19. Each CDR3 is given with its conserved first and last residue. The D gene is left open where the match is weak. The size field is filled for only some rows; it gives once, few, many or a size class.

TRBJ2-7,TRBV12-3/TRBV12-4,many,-,CASSLSDNYEQYF,TGTGCCAGCAGTTTGTCCGACAACTACGAGCAGTACTTC
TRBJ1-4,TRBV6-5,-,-,CASSLTGSTNEKLFF,TGTGCCAGCAGTCTGACTGGATCCACTAATGAAAAACTGTTTTTT
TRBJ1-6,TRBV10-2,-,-,CASSEFTGSPLHF,TGCGCCAGCAGTGAGTTTACAGGTTCACCCCTCCACTTT
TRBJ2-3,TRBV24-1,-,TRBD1,CATSDLGGQGRDTQYF,TGTGCCACCAGTGATTTGGGTGGACAGGGAAGAGATACGCAGTATTTT
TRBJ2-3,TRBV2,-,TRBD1,CASRDRGKDTQYF,TGTGCCAGCAGAGACAGGGGGAAAGATACGCAGTATTTT
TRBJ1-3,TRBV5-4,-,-,CASSLAGDAGNTIYF,TGTGCCAGCAGCTTGGCGGGGGATGCTGGAAACACCATATATTTT
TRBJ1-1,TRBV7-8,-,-,CASSLAGPGTEAFF,TGTGCCAGCAGCTTAGCGGGGCCAGGCACTGAAGCTTTCTTT
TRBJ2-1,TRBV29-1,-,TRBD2,CSVLITSGNEQFF,TGCAGCGTTTTAATAACTAGCGGCAATGAGCAGTTCTTC
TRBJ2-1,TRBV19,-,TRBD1,CASSARPGQDLYNEQFF,TGTGCCAGTAGTGCGCGCCCGGGACAGGATCTCTACAATGAGCAGTTCTTC
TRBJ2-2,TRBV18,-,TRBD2,CASSQRTSGSRELFF,TGTGCCAGCTCACAACGGACTAGCGGGAGTAGGGAGCTGTTTTTT
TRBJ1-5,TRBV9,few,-,CASTGVQDNQPQHF,TGTGCCAGCACCGGGGTTCAGGACAATCAGCCCCAGCATTTT
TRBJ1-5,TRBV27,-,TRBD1,CASTMTGGQPQHF,TGTGCCAGCACCATGACAGGGGGTCAGCCCCAGCATTTT
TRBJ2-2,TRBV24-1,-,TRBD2,CATSDHSGTNTGELFF,TGTGCCACCAGTGACCATAGCGGGACGAACACCGGGGAGCTGTTTTTT
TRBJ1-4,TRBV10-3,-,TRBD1,CAISESSRDSLNEKLFF,TGTGCCATCAGTGAGTCGAGCCGGGACAGCCTTAATGAAAAACTGTTTTTT
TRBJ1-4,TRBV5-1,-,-,CASSPTPNEKLFF,TGCGCCAGCTCCCCGACACCTAATGAAAAACTGTTTTTT
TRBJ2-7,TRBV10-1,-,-,CASSTGRGYGEQYF,TGCGCCAGCAGTACCGGTCGCGGGTATGGCGAGCAGTACTTC
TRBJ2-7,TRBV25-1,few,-,CASRAEGYYEQYF,TGTGCCAGCAGGGCCGAGGGCTACTACGAGCAGTACTTC
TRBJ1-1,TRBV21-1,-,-,CASSKRLSPRDTEAFF,TGTGCCAGCAGCAAAAGGTTGAGTCCCCGGGACACTGAAGCTTTCTTT
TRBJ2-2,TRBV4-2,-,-,CASRLGGGNTGELFF,TGTGCCAGCCGGCTGGGAGGGGGGAACACCGGGGAGCTGTTTTTT
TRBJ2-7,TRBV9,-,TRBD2,CASSPASGDYEQYF,TGTGCCAGCAGCCCGGCTAGCGGGGATTACGAGCAGTACTTC
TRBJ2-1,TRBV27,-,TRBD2,CASSLSVAGGAEQFF,TGTGCCAGCAGTTTATCAGTAGCGGGAGGGGCTGAGCAGTTCTTC
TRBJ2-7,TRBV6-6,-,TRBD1,CAQGVYEQYF,TGTGCACAGGGGGTCTACGAGCAGTACTTC
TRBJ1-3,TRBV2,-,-,CASSERGGSFGNTIYF,TGTGCCAGCAGTGAACGTGGAGGGAGTTTTGGAAACACCATATATTTT
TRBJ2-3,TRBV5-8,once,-,CASSLNGHLGIDTQYF,TGTGCCAGCAGCCTCAACGGACACCTTGGGATTGATACGCAGTATTTT
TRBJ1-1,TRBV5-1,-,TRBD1,CASSLAKTGGAPRTEAFF,TGCGCCAGCAGCTTGGCCAAAACAGGGGGCGCGCCGAGGACTGAAGCTTTCTTT
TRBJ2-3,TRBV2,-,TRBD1,CASSPRTGGEDTQYF,TGTGCCAGCAGCCCCCGGACAGGGGGAGAAGATACGCAGTATTTT
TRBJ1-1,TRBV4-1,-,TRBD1,CASSQVPGQGGGTEAFF,TGCGCCAGCAGCCAAGTTCCGGGACAGGGCGGAGGGACTGAAGCTTTCTTT
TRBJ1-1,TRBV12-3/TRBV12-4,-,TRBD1,CASTLRGTVEAFF,TGTGCCAGCACTCTTCGCGGGACAGTTGAAGCTTTCTTT
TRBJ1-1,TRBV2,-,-,CASSELVPESTEAFF,TGTGCCAGCAGTGAACTGGTGCCCGAGAGCACTGAAGCTTTCTTT